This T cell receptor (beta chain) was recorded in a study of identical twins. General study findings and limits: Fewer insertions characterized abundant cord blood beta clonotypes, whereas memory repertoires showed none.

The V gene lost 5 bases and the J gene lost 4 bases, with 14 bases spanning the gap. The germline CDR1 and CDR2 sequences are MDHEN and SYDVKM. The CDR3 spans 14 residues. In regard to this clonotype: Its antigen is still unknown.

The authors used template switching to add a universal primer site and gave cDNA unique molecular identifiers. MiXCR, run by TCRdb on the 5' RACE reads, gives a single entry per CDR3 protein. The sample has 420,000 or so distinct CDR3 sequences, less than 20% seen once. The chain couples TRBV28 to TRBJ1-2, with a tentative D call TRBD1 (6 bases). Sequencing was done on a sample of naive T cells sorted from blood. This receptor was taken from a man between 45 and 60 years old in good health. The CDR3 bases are TGTGCCAGCAGTCCGGGACAACGGATCTATGGCTACACCTTC. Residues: CASSPGQRIYGYTF.